This T cell receptor beta chain originates from a study of identical twins. This CDR3 spans 15 amino acids. Germline V lookup: CDR1 MNHEY, CDR2 SVGEGT. Trimming took off 7 bases at V and 0 bases at J, with 10 bases between the two ends. Healthy Caucasians provided all donations. This clonotype was seen a few times. TCRdb called the 5' RACE reads again in MiXCR, with one record for every CDR3 protein. The sample has about 690,000 distinct CDR3 sequences; 21% are singletons. The sample also formed part of further work on T cells expressing NK-cell markers. That source adds: Source material for TCR beta repertoires consisted of sorted CD3+CD56+NKG2C+, CD3+CD56+NKG2C- and CD3+CD56-NKG2C+ T cells.

Material for sequencing was PBMCs. V gene TRBV6-2 or TRBV6-3 combines with J gene TRBJ2-6; D uncertain. This sequence was found in a young woman in good health. The CDR3 is CASTVRISGANVLTF. CDR3 DNA: TGTGCCAGCACGGTTCGCATCTCTGGGGCCAACGTCCTGACTTTC.